This is a list of T cell receptor beta chains from one sample in a study of T cell responses to AZD1222 COVID-19 vaccine. Produced via immunoSEQ multiplex PCR; TCRdb's table is partial and in-frame only. The data show fewer than 110,000 clones, more than 75% seen once. Sequences were derived from peripheral blood, sampled on day 0 of AZD1222 vaccination. The receptors stem from an adult in good health. CDR3s include the opening cysteine and the closing phenylalanine or tryptophan. Fields, in order: J gene, V gene, D gene, clone size, CDR3 protein, CDR3 DNA. A D gene is named only where the DNA matches it firmly. Not every row has a clone size; where given, it reads once, few, many or a size class.

TRBJ1-5 | TRBV9 | NA | NA | CASSVGAGGGNQPQHF | TGTGCCAGCAGCGTAGGGGCAGGAGGCGGCAATCAGCCCCAGCATTTT
TRBJ2-7 | TRBV5-5 | TRBD1 | few | CASSLGEGGPYEQYF | TGTGCCAGCAGCTTGGGGGAAGGGGGCCCCTACGAGCAGTACTTC
TRBJ2-3 | TRBV5-4 | TRBD1 | NA | CASSYQTGGTDTQYF | TGTGCCAGCAGCTATCAGACAGGGGGCACAGATACGCAGTATTTT
TRBJ1-1 | TRBV5-1 | NA | NA | CASSPRGFWEAFF | TGCGCCAGCAGCCCGAGGGGTTTTTGGGAAGCTTTCTTT
TRBJ1-1 | TRBV7-8 | NA | NA | CASSPRQPPNTEAFF | TGTGCCAGCAGCCCAAGACAGCCACCGAACACTGAAGCTTTCTTT
TRBJ1-2 | TRBV12-3/TRBV12-4 | NA | NA | CASRDLGRGYTF | TGTGCCAGTCGGGACCTCGGGCGGGGCTACACCTTC
TRBJ2-3 | TRBV29-1 | NA | NA | CSVFSPQAASTDTQYF | TGCAGCGTTTTCTCCCCCCAGGCGGCTAGCACAGATACGCAGTATTTT
TRBJ2-2 | TRBV12-3/TRBV12-4 | NA | NA | CASSYPNTGELFF | TGTGCCAGCAGTTACCCGAACACCGGGGAGCTGTTTTTT
TRBJ1-2 | TRBV28 | NA | NA | CASSLSSGAYGYTF | TGTGCCAGCAGTTTATCATCGGGGGCCTATGGCTACACCTTC
TRBJ1-3 | TRBV5-3 | NA | NA | CARSVHFSGNTIYF | TGTGCCAGAAGCGTCCATTTCTCTGGAAACACCATATATTTT
TRBJ2-7 | TRBV5-1 | NA | NA | CASSLVQGRDYEQYF | TGCGCCAGCAGCTTGGTACAGGGACGGGACTACGAGCAGTACTTC
TRBJ2-3 | TRBV9 | NA | NA | CASSVVGLAGDTQYF | TGTGCCAGCAGCGTAGTGGGGCTGGCTGGCGATACGCAGTATTTT
TRBJ2-1 | TRBV5-6 | NA | NA | CASSKGTSLVDNEQFF | TGTGCCAGCAGCAAGGGGACCTCCCTTGTCGACAATGAGCAGTTCTTC
TRBJ1-5 | TRBV12-3/TRBV12-4 | NA | NA | CASSPRAGWTQHF | TGTGCCAGCAGCCCCAGGGCAGGGTGGACCCAGCATTTT
TRBJ2-6 | TRBV7-9 | TRBD1 | NA | CASSPRQGMPGANVLTF | TGTGCCAGCAGCCCCCGACAGGGAATGCCTGGGGCCAACGTCCTGACTTTC
TRBJ1-2 | TRBV18 | TRBD1 | NA | CASSPRTGENYGYTF | TGTGCCAGCTCACCCCGGACAGGGGAGAACTATGGCTACACCTTC
TRBJ2-7 | TRBV27 | NA | few | CASRPAESYEQYF | TGTGCCAGCAGGCCCGCAGAGTCCTACGAGCAGTACTTC
TRBJ2-7 | TRBV18 | TRBD1 | NA | CASSPYGTGDEQYF | TGTGCCAGCTCACCTTATGGGACAGGGGACGAGCAGTACTTC
TRBJ1-1 | TRBV19 | NA | NA | CASSITFLAEAFF | TGTGCCAGTAGTATAACCTTCTTGGCTGAAGCTTTCTTT
TRBJ1-1 | TRBV27 | NA | NA | CASRVRGAMNTEAFF | TGTGCCAGCAGGGTTCGAGGGGCGATGAACACTGAAGCTTTCTTT
TRBJ2-3 | TRBV10-3 | TRBD2 | NA | CAISNLGLAGSTDTQYF | TGTGCCATCAGTAACTTGGGACTAGCGGGAAGCACAGATACGCAGTATTTT
TRBJ2-2 | TRBV18 | NA | NA | CASSLDYLNTGELFF | TGTGCCAGCTCACTCGACTACCTGAACACCGGGGAGCTGTTTTTT
TRBJ1-1 | TRBV5-8 | NA | NA | CASSAPGGTEAFF | TGTGCCAGCAGCGCGCCCGGGGGCACTGAAGCTTTCTTT
TRBJ1-2 | TRBV19 | NA | NA | CASSNQGGYGYTF | TGTGCCAGTAGTAACCAGGGAGGCTATGGCTACACCTTC
TRBJ2-7 | TRBV6-5 | TRBD2 | NA | CASKGASGRGEQYF | TGTGCCAGCAAAGGGGCTAGCGGGAGAGGTGAGCAGTACTTC
TRBJ1-2 | TRBV5-5 | TRBD1 | NA | CASSYGTGGDGYTF | TGTGCCAGCAGCTACGGGACAGGGGGCGATGGCTACACCTTC
TRBJ1-2 | TRBV10-3 | NA | NA | CAISESRDYGYTF | TGTGCCATCAGTGAGTCTCGTGACTATGGCTACACCTTC
TRBJ2-7 | TRBV5-1 | NA | NA | CAQTYEQYF | TGCGCCCAAACCTACGAGCAGTACTTC
TRBJ2-5 | TRBV29-1 | TRBD1 | NA | CSVEGTGWETQYF | TGCAGCGTGGAGGGGACAGGGTGGGAGACCCAGTACTTC
TRBJ2-2 | TRBV5-4 | TRBD1 | NA | CASSSQGAVTGELFF | TGTGCCAGCAGCTCCCAGGGGGCGGTCACCGGGGAGCTGTTTTTT
TRBJ2-3 | TRBV11-2 | NA | NA | CASSLTRGGTDTQYF | TGTGCCAGCAGCTTGACCAGGGGAGGCACAGATACGCAGTATTTT
TRBJ2-1 | TRBV19 | TRBD1 | NA | CASSIGRQGYNEQFF | TGTGCCAGTAGTATAGGGAGACAGGGCTACAATGAGCAGTTCTTC
TRBJ1-5 | TRBV3-1/TRBV3-2 | NA | NA | CASSQAHGVGNQPQHF | TGTGCCAGCAGCCAGGCCCACGGGGTGGGGAATCAGCCCCAGCATTTT
TRBJ2-7 | TRBV11-2 | TRBD2 | once | CASSPLAGDGEQYF | TGTGCCAGCAGCCCGCTAGCGGGAGATGGCGAGCAGTACTTC
TRBJ2-7 | TRBV7-9 | NA | NA | CASSITGYEQYF | TGTGCCAGCAGCATTACTGGATACGAGCAGTACTTC
TRBJ1-5 | TRBV18 | NA | NA | CASSPQQDQPQHF | TGTGCCAGCTCACCACAACAGGATCAGCCCCAGCATTTT
TRBJ1-2 | TRBV6-5 | NA | NA | CASNEKNGAYGYTF | TGTGCCAGCAACGAAAAGAACGGGGCATATGGCTACACCTTC
TRBJ2-5 | TRBV11-1 | TRBD2 | NA | CASSRLSGRAQETQYF | TGTGCCAGCAGCCGCCTAAGCGGGAGGGCCCAAGAGACCCAGTACTTC
TRBJ2-7 | TRBV6-1 | TRBD1 | NA | CASSDSGTGAYEQYF | TGTGCCAGCAGTGATTCCGGGACAGGGGCCTACGAGCAGTACTTC
TRBJ1-1 | TRBV19 | NA | NA | CASSIAGYTEAFF | TGTGCCAGTAGTATAGCCGGGTACACTGAAGCTTTCTTT
TRBJ2-2 | TRBV3-1/TRBV3-2 | TRBD2 | NA | CASSPRTSGRNTGELFF | TGTGCCAGCAGCCCGCGAACTAGCGGAAGAAACACCGGGGAGCTGTTTTTT